The text below deals with one T cell receptor (beta chain). No antigen is known for it. No base quality values were provided; no much bigger clone lies one nucleotide off. The sample comes from a study of blood T cell repertoires in COVID-19 (TCRdb year 2020). In the study overall: Samples from collaborators originated in the United States, Italy and Spain and spanned both the acute and convalescent phases of COVID-19. Subjects who had been exposed to COVID-19, were actively infected with it, or had recovered from it provided the deeply sampled blood TCRbeta repertoires that made up the dataset. Samples came from the ongoing ImmuneRACE study (first 160 participants) plus 1,254 subjects from 6 global collaborators. The repertoires were made available in a free public database intended to serve as a resource for research on the immune response to SARS-CoV-2. The material from the prospective study consisted of cDNA or gDNA derived from T cells, B-cell-depleted T cells, or PBMCs. Where available, HLA class I and class II types were taken from metadata supplied by the sample provider and were not determined by assay-based typing. A de-identified subject ID, COVID-19 status, age in years and sex were almost always included in the sample metadata.

Via the germline V gene, CDR1 is SNHLY and CDR2 FYNNEI. The cysteine opens and the phenylalanine closes a CDR3 of 15 amino acids. The read is trimmed to its CDR3 DNA, 45 bases read in frame from base 1. Trimming takes 6 bases off V and 2 bases off J; junction bases not matched to a gene: 9. TCRbeta CDR3 regions were amplified from genomic DNA by means of the immunoSEQ Assay, a bias-controlled multiplex PCR. The original methods were these. The number of nucleated cells in each sample was estimated by amplification of reference gene primers within the assay. Sequence reads were collapsed and filtered to measure the absolute abundance of every unique TCRbeta CDR3 rearrangement. For each sample, productive Simpson clonality was calculated as the square root of Simpson's diversity index across productive rearrangements. This immuneACCESS table, as held by TCRdb, lists in-frame sequences with V and J called but not all clones. Of the missing ones, under half trace to an unresolved V gene in checked studies; the others have no known cause. D and trimming were read from the DNA, whereas the V and J calls and clone size are those reported in that table. The sample contains about 120,000 clones, 70% to 80% of them found a single time. The biggest ten clones account for approximately 4% of the sample.

What the research found in general, with its limitations: The quantity of clinical and demographic metadata differed by source and by participant and was supplied without curation.

Whole blood was collected in K2EDTA tubes by collaborating institutions according to the institutions' own protocols. For TCRbeta analysis, collaborator samples were shipped as frozen whole blood, as isolated PBMCs, or as DNA extracted from either sample type. The chain employs TRBV2 and TRBJ2-7; TRBD1 lines up with 8 middle nucleotides. The TCR originated in a woman older than 75 with acute or convalescent COVID-19. What was sequenced was peripheral blood. DNA sequence: TGTGCCAGCAGAGAGGGACAGGTTTTACCCTACGAGCAGTACTTC. This translates into CASREGQVLPYEQYF.